This T cell receptor (beta chain) was sequenced during a study of regulatory T cells in long-lasting Graves disease. About the research overall: Over-5-year antithyroid drug use with positive TSH receptor antibodies defined persistent Graves' disease in the study.

Sample time point: persistent/refractory GD, antithyroid drugs over 5 years with positive TRAb. PBMC RNA served as the TCR library source. In building TCR beta libraries, iRepertoire HTBI primers were used together with Arm-PCR of CDR3 regions. TCRdb ran MiXCR on the multiplex PCR reads and lists one entry per CDR3 protein. The sample contains about 460,000 distinct CDR3 sequences, approximately 23% of which appear only once. The V gene lost 5 bases and the J gene lost 3 bases, with 10 bases spanning the gap. Germline V gene sequence: CDR1 SGHAT, CDR2 FQNNGV. This CDR3 has 13 residues. This clonotype occurred many times. What it binds is unknown. Whole-study findings and limits: Persistent disease preferred TRBV28, TRBJ1-2 and TRBJ2-5.

This sequence originates from a female donor with Graves disease. The sequencing used peripheral blood mononuclear cells (PBMCs), collected when the disease was refractory, from a patient treated with antithyroid drugs. The chain recombines TRBV11-2 with TRBJ1-1, with no clear D. The CDR3 region has the DNA TGTGCCAGCAGCCCCGGGGTCTACACTGAAGCTTTCTTT. Its translation: CASSPGVYTEAFF.